This T cell receptor beta chain was documented in a study of blood T cell repertoires in COVID-19. Study at large: COVID-19 samples, acute and convalescent, were from the United States, Italy and Spain. PBMCs, B-cell-depleted T cells, or T cells were the source of the cDNA or gDNA that made up the material.

About this clone itself: At one of its ends the junction is not consistent with the germline gene, which may arise from a read error.

As handled by the study authors: Amplification with reference gene primers provided the estimates of nucleated cell counts. Here immunoSEQ multiplex PCR was the method, and the copy in TCRdb shows in-frame clones only, minus some. The DNA gave D and trimming, while V, J and clone size come from that table. The sample consists of approximately 300,000 clones, roughly 87% of them appearing once. The CDR3 is made up of 11 amino acids. Germline V gene sequence: CDR1 SGHDT, CDR2 YYEEEE. This TCR was recovered from a man between 18 and 35 years old with active or convalescent COVID-19. Sequencing was done on a sample of peripheral blood. The J gene is TRBJ2-2, the V gene TRBV5-6; 7 nucleotides agree with TRBD2. The CDR3 here is CASSRGVPQIF. The DNA for the CDR3 is TGTGCCAGCAGCCGGGGGGTGCCTCAAATTTTT.